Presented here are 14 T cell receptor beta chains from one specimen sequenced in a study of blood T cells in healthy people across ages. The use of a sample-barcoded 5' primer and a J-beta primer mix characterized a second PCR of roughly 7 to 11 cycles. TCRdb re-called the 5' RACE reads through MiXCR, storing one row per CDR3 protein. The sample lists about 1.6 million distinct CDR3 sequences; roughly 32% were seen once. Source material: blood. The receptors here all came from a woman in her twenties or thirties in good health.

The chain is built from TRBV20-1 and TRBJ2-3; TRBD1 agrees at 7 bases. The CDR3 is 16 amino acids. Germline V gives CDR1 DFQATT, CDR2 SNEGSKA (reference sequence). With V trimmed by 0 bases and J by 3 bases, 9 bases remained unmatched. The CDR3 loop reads CSAREEGRGITDTQYF. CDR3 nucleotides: TGCAGTGCTAGAGAAGAGGGCAGGGGGATAACAGATACGCAGTATTTT.

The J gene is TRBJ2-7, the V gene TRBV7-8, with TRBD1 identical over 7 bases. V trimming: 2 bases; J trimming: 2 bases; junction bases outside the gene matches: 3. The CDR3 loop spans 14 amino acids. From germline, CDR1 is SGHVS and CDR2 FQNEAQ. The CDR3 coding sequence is TGTGCCAGCAGCTTAACGACAGGGACCTACGAGCAGTACTTC. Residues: CASSLTTGTYEQYF.

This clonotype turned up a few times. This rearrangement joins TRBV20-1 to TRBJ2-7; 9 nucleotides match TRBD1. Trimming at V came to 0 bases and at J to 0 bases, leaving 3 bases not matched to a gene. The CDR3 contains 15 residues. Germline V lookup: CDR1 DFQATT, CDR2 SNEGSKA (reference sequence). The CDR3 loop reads CSARDGDRASYEQYF. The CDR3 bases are TGCAGTGCTAGAGATGGGGACAGGGCCTCCTACGAGCAGTACTTC.

CDR3 residues: CSAPGQGAANEKLFF. The CDR3 nucleotides read TGCAGTGCTCCTGGACAGGGGGCCGCCAATGAAAAACTGTTTTTT. The genes are TRBV20-1 and TRBJ1-4, with 11 bases identical to TRBD1. Germline V lookup: CDR1 DFQATT, CDR2 SNEGSKA (reference sequence). The junction had 7 bases not matched to a gene; V was cut back by 5 bases and J by 5 bases. CDR3 length equals 15 residues.

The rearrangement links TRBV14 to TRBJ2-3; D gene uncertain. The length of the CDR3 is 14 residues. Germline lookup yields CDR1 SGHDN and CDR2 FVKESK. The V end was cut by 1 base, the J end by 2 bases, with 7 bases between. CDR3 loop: CASSQVLNTDTQYF. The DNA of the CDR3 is TGTGCCAGCAGCCAAGTTCTCAACACAGATACGCAGTATTTT.

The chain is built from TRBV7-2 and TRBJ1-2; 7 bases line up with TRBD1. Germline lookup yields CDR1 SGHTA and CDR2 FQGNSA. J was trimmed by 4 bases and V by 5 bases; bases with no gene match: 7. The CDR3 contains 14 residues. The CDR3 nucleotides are TGTGCCAGCAGCCCGGGACAGTCGATCTATGGCTACACCTTC. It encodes CASSPGQSIYGYTF.

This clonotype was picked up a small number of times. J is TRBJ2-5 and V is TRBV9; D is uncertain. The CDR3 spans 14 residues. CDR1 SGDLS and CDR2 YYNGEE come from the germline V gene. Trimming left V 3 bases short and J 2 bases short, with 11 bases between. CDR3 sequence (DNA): TGTGCCAGCAGCGAGAGGCCTCAGCAAGAGACCCAGTACTTC. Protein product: CASSERPQQETQYF.

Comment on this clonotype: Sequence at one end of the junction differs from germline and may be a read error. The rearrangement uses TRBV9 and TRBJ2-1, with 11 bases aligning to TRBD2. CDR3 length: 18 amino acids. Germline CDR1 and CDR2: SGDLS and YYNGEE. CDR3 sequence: CASSALSGGAGPYSEQFF. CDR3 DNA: TGTGCCAGCAGCGCTCTTAGCGGGGGGGCCGGTCCCTACAGTGAGCAGTTCTTC. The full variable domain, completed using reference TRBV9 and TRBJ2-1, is DSGVTQTPKHLITATGQRVTLRCSPRSGDLSVYWYQQSLDQGLQFLIQYYNGEERAKGNILERFSAQQFPDLHSELNLSSLELGDSALYFCASSALSGGAGPYSEQFFGPGTRLTVL.

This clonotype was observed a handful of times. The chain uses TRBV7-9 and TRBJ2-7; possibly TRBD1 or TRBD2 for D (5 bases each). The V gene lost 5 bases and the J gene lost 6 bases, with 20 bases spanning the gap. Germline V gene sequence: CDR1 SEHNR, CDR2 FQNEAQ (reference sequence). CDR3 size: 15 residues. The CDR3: CASSPYPSDGGEQYF. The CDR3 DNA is TGTGCCAGCAGCCCGTACCCAAGTGATGGGGGCGAGCAGTACTTC.

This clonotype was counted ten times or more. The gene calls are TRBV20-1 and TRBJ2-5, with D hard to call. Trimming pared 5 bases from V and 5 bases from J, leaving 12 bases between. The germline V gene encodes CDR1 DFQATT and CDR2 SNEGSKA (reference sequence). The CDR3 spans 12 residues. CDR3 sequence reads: CSAEFQTETQYF. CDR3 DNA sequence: TGCAGTGCTGAGTTCCAGACGGAGACCCAGTACTTC.

Here the CDR3 reads CASSEMGAKTDTQYF. DNA of the CDR3: TGTGCCAGCAGCGAGATGGGGGCTAAAACAGATACGCAGTATTTT. The chain employs TRBV9 and TRBJ2-3, with D possibly TRBD1 on 6 matching bases. Germline CDR1 and CDR2: SGDLS and YYNGEE. V was pared by 3 bases and J by 3 bases, with 14 bases between. The CDR3 spans 15 residues.

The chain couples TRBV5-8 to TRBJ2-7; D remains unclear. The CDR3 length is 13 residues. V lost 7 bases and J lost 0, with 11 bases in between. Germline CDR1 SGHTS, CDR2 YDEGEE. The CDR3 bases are TGTGCCAGCGGTACTTCTGTCTCCTACGAGCAGTACTTC. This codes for CASGTSVSYEQYF. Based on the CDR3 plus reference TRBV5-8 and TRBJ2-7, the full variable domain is EAGVTQSPTHLIKTRGQQATLRCSPISGHTSVYWYQQALGLGLQFLLWYDEGEERNRGNFPPRFSGRQFPNYSSELNVNALELEDSALYLCASGTSVSYEQYFGPGTRLTVT.

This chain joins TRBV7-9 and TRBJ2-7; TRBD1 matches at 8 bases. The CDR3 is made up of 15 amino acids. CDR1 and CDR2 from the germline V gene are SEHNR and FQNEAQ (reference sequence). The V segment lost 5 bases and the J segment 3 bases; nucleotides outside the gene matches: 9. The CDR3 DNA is TGTGCCAGCAGCGCGTGGACAGGGAAGCTCTACGAGCAGTACTTC. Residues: CASSAWTGKLYEQYF.

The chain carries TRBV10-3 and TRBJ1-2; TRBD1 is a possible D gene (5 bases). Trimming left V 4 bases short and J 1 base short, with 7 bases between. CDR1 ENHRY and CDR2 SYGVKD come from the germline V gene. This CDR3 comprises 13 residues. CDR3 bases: TGTGCCATCAGTGCCCAGGGTAACTATGGCTACACCTTC. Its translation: CAISAQGNYGYTF.